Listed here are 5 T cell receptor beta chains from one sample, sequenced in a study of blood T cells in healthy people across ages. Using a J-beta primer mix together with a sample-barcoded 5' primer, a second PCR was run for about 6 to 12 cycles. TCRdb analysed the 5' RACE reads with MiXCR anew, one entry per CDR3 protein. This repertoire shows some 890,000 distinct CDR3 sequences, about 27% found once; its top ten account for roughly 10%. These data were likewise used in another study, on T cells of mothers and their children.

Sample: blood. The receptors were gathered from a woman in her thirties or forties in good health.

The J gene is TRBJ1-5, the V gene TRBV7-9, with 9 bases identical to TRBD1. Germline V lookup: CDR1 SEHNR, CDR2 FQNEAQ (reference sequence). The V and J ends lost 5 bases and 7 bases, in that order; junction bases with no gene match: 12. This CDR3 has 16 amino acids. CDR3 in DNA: TGTGCCAGCAGCGACCACGGGACAGGGCTGTGGCAGCCCCAGCATTTT. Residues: CASSDHGTGLWQPQHF.

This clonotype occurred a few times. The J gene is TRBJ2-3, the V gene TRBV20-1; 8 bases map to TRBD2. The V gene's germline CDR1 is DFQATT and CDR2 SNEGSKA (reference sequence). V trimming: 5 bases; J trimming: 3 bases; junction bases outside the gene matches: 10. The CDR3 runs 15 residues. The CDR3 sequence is CSAFTGTSRTDTQYF. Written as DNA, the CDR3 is TGCAGTGCTTTTACCGGGACTAGTAGAACAGATACGCAGTATTTT.

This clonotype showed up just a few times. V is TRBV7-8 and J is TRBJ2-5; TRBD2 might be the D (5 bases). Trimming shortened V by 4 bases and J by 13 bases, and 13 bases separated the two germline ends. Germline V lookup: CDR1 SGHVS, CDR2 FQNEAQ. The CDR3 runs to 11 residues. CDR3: CASSYGSERYF. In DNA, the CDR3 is TGTGCCAGCAGCTATGGGAGCGAGCGGTACTTC.

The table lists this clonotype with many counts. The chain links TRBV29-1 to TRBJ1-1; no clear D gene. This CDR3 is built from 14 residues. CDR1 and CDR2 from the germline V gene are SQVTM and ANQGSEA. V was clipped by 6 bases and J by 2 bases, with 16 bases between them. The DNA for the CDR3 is TGCAGCGTGTCTCCCTCGGTTGACAACACTGAAGCTTTCTTT. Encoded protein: CSVSPSVDNTEAFF.

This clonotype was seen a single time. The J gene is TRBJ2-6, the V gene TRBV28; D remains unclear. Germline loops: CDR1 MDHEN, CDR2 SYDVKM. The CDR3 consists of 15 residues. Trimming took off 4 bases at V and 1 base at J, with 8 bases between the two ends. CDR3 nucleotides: TGTGCCAGCAGTTATTCGGAGTCTGGGGCCAACGTCCTGACTTTC. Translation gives CASSYSESGANVLTF. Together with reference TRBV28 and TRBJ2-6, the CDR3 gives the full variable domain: DVKVTQSSRYLVKRTGEKVFLECVQDMDHENMFWYRQDPGLGLRLIYFSYDVKMKEKGDIPEGYSVSREKKERFSLILESASTNQTSMYLCASSYSESGANVLTFGAGSRLTVL.